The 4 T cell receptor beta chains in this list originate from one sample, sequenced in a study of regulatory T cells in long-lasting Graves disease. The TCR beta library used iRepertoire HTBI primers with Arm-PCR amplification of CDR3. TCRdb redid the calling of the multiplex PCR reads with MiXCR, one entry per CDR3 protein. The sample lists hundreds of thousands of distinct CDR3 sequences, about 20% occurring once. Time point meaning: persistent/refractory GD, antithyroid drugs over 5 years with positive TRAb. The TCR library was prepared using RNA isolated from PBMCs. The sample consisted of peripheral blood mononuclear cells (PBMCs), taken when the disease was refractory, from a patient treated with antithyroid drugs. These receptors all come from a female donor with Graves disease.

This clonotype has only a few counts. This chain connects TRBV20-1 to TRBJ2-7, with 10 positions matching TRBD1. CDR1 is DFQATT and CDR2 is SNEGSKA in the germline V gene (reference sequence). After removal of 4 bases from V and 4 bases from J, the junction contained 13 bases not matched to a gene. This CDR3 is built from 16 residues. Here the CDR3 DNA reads TGCAGTGCTAAACGAAGGGGGACAGGGGTCCGTTACGAGCAGTACTTC. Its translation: CSAKRRGTGVRYEQYF.

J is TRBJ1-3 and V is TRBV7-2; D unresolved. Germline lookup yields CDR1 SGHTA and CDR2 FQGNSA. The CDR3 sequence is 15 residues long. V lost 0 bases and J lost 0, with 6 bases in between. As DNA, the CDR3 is TGTGCCAGCAGCTTAGCATACGTCTCTGGAAACACCATATATTTT. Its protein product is CASSLAYVSGNTIYF.

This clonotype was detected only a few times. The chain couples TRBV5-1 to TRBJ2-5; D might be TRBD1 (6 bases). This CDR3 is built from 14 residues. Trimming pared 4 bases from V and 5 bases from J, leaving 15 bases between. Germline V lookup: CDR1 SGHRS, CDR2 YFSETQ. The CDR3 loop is CASSGDRNRETQYF. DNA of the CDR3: TGCGCCAGCAGCGGTGACAGGAACCGGGAGACCCAGTACTTC.

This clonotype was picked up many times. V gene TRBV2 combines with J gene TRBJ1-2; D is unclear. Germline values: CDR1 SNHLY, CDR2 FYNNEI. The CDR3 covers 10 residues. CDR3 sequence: CGGWLGGYTF. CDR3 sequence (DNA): TGTGGCGGCTGGCTGGGGGGCTACACCTTC.